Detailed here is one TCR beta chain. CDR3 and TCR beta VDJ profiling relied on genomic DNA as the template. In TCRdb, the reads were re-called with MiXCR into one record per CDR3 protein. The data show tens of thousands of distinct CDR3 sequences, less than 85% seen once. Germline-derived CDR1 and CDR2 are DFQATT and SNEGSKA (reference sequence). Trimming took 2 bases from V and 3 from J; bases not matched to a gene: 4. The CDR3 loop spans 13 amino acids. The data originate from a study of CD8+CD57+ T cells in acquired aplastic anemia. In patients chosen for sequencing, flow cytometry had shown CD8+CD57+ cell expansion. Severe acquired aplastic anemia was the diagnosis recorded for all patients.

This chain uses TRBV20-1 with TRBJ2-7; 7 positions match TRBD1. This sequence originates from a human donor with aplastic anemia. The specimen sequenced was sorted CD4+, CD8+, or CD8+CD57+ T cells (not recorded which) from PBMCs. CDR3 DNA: TGCAGTGCTAGACGCAGACAGGGCTACGAGCAGTACTTC. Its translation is CSARRRQGYEQYF.